These 10 T cell receptor beta chains share one sample of origin, sequenced in a study of shared clonotypes between healthy human individuals. Only in-frame clones appear in the TCRdb table, and some are missing; sequencing was by immunoSEQ multiplex PCR. The sample shows about 1,800,000 clones, approximately 94% of them seen only once. CD45RO negativity and positive selection for CCR7 defined naive CD8 cells, a population that excluded terminally differentiated effector memory CD45RA+ cells. Sequencing used naive CD8+ T cells sorted from blood. The receptors stem from a man younger than 35 in good health.

The rearrangement uses TRBV7-9 and TRBJ2-1; TRBD2 aligns across 9 bases. The J segment lost 8 bases and the V segment lost 1 base, leaving 9 bases of the junction unmatched. The germline gives CDR1 SEHNR, CDR2 FQNEAQ (reference sequence). The CDR3 has 16 amino acids. The CDR3 here is CASSLDQRGVIDEQFF. The CDR3 region has the DNA TGTGCCAGCAGCTTAGACCAGCGGGGGGTCATCGATGAGCAGTTCTTC.

This chain connects TRBV6-5 to TRBJ2-7; D tentatively reads TRBD1 or TRBD2 (5 bases each). Germline V gene data show CDR1 as MNHEY and CDR2 as SVGAGI. The V and J ends lost 0 bases and 3 bases respectively, with 12 bases between them. The CDR3 totals 15 residues. The CDR3 sequence is CASSYSLGTNYEQYF. In nucleotides, the CDR3 is TGTGCCAGCAGTTACTCGCTAGGGACCAACTACGAGCAGTACTTC.

Points on this clone: Other nucleotide sequences from this sample produce the same CDR3. V usage is TRBV4-1 and J usage is TRBJ2-7; D might be TRBD2 (5 bases). Per germline, CDR1 MGHRA and CDR2 YSYEKL. Trimming removed 1 base at V and 2 bases at J, with 12 bases between. The CDR3 contains 15 residues. The DNA for the CDR3 is TGCGCCAGCAGCCAAGGGCCCGGGGATACCTACGAGCAGTACTTC. This codes for CASSQGPGDTYEQYF.

This chain uses TRBV5-1 with TRBJ2-3; D is ambiguous. Per germline, CDR1 SGHRS and CDR2 YFSETQ. CDR3 length: 13 amino acids. V was trimmed by 5 bases and J by 0 bases, leaving 7 bases between them. The CDR3 DNA sequence: TGCGCCAGCAGGATAGGAAGCACAGATACGCAGTATTTT. Protein sequence: CASRIGSTDTQYF.

Points on this clone: Other DNA sequences in the sample encode the same CDR3. This chain uses TRBV7-2 with TRBJ2-7; D not certain. The V gene lost 3 bases and the J gene lost 4 bases, with 7 bases spanning the gap. This CDR3 spans 12 amino acids. Germline-derived CDR1 and CDR2 are SGHTA and FQGNSA. The CDR3 sequence: CASSFPGYEQYF. Here the CDR3 DNA reads TGTGCCAGCAGCTTTCCAGGATACGAGCAGTACTTC.

The gene calls are TRBV6-5 and TRBJ1-1, with 9 bases fitting TRBD1. CDR3 length equals 16 residues. The J segment lost 2 bases and the V segment lost 0 bases, leaving 4 bases of the junction unmatched. The germline CDR1 and CDR2 sequences are MNHEY and SVGAGI. The CDR3: CASSYSPDRGNTEAFF. CDR3 in DNA: TGTGCCAGCAGTTACTCCCCGGACAGGGGCAACACTGAAGCTTTCTTT.

The rearrangement joins TRBV9 to TRBJ2-1; D possibly corresponds to TRBD1 (5 bases). The V gene lost 3 bases and the J gene lost 3 bases, with 16 bases spanning the gap. The CDR3 runs 16 residues. Germline V CDR1 and CDR2: SGDLS, YYNGEE. The CDR3 nucleotides are TGTGCCAGCAGCGAAGTGCAGGGTACGGTCTACAATGAGCAGTTCTTC. Translating gives CASSEVQGTVYNEQFF.

This clone showed up just once. This chain joins TRBV5-4 and TRBJ2-5; D perhaps matches TRBD2 (5 bases). Between the trimmed V and J ends, which lost 1 base and 5 bases, there was a span of 21 bases. The germline CDR1 and CDR2 sequences are SGHNT and YYREEE (reference sequence). The CDR3 extends over 17 amino acids. CDR3 amino acids: CASSLLRSGPPGETQYF. In nucleotides, the CDR3 is TGTGCCAGCAGCTTGTTAAGGAGCGGCCCCCCGGGGGAGACCCAGTACTTC.

The chain couples TRBV11-3 to TRBJ2-7; D is uncertain. Germline values: CDR1 SGHNT, CDR2 YENEEA. V was trimmed by 0 bases and J by 6 bases, leaving 9 bases between them. CDR3 length: 13 amino acids. Written as DNA, the CDR3 is TGTGCCAGCAGCTTAGAGGGTAGCCGCGAGCAGTACTTC. This sequence encodes CASSLEGSREQYF.

About this clone itself: Other DNA sequences in this specimen translate into the identical CDR3. J is TRBJ2-2 and V is TRBV27; unclear D gene. CDR3 length equals 13 residues. In germline, CDR1 is MNHEY, CDR2 SMNVEV (reference sequence). The ends were cut back, 2 bases at V and 6 bases at J, with 7 bases in the middle. The CDR3 DNA is TGTGCCAGCAGTTTAGTAGGATCCGGGGAGCTGTTTTTT. Translated, it gives CASSLVGSGELFF.